A single sample is the source of the 30 T cell receptor beta chains below, sequenced in a study of identical twins. TCRdb reprocessed the 5' RACE reads with MiXCR, giving one entry per CDR3 protein. The top ten clones hold 0.45% to 0.5% of a sample with 450,000 to 600,000 distinct CDR3 sequences, around 24% of them seen once. This sample also belongs to another study, concerning yellow fever vaccine responses in identical twins.

Sequencing input: CD4+ T cells sorted from blood. The origin of the receptors is a woman aged 18-35 years in good health.

The chain carries TRBV5-1 and TRBJ2-1, with TRBD2 matching over 15 bases. Losses at the gene ends were 4 bases for V and 9 bases for J; bases not matched to a gene: 8. The CDR3 has 16 residues. Germline CDR1 reads SGHRS; CDR2 reads YFSETQ. Written as DNA, the CDR3 is TGCGCCAGCAGCACGCAGGGACTAGCGGGAGGTGGTGAGCAGTTCTTC. Encoded protein: CASSTQGLAGGGEQFF.

V and J are TRBV20-1 and TRBJ2-5; TRBD2 matches 8 bases. The CDR3 runs to 14 residues. CDR1 and CDR2 (germline): DFQATT, SNEGSKA (reference sequence). This CDR3 is CRTGPGLERETQYF. The CDR3 nucleotides read TGCAGGACCGGACCGGGACTAGAACGAGAGACCCAGTACTTC.

The chain carries TRBV24-1 and TRBJ2-2; the match to TRBD2 covers 10 bases. With V trimmed by 6 bases and J by 1 base, 4 bases remained unmatched. This CDR3 is built from 16 residues. The germline V gene has CDR1 KGHDR and CDR2 SFDVKD. The CDR3 nucleotides read TGTGCCACCAGTACAGCGGGGGGGAGGAACACCGGGGAGCTGTTTTTT. Translating it yields CATSTAGGRNTGELFF.

This clonotype was observed a few times. The chain uses TRBV10-3 and TRBJ1-1; D perhaps matches TRBD1 (5 bases). CDR3 length: 13 amino acids. Germline-derived CDR1 and CDR2 are ENHRY and SYGVKD. V was shortened by 1 base and J by 4 bases, with 7 bases between the two germline ends. For the CDR3, the DNA is TGTGCCATCAGTGAGTTCAGGGTCACTGAAGCTTTCTTT. It encodes CAISEFRVTEAFF.

The sample holds many counts of this clonotype. The V gene is TRBV5-1, the J gene TRBJ2-7, with D uncertain. Per the germline V gene, CDR1 is SGHRS and CDR2 is YFSETQ. V gave up 2 bases and J gave up 0 bases, with 9 bases separating them. The CDR3 contains 14 residues. CDR3 nucleotides: TGCGCCAGCAGCTTATCCCCGGACTCCTACGAGCAGTACGTC. Translating gives CASSLSPDSYEQYV.

This clonotype turned up a few times. This chain uses TRBV11-1 with TRBJ2-2, with 8 bases lining up with TRBD2. This CDR3 is built from 20 residues. CDR1 is SGHAT, CDR2 FQDESV, per germline (reference sequence). The V segment lost 0 bases and the J segment 4 bases; nucleotides outside the gene matches: 16. CDR3 DNA: TGTGCCAGCAGCTTAGCGCAGTGGTTTAGCGGGGCAGCGGGCACCGGGGAGCTGTTTTTT. Translated: CASSLAQWFSGAAGTGELFF.

The V and J genes are TRBV9 and TRBJ2-7; no clear D gene. Trimming shortened V by 2 bases and J by 0 bases, and 9 bases separated the two germline ends. The CDR3 is made up of 14 amino acids. CDR1 is SGDLS, CDR2 YYNGEE, per germline. The CDR3 spells CASSVGRISYEQYF. Here the CDR3 DNA reads TGTGCCAGCAGCGTGGGCAGAATCTCCTACGAGCAGTACTTC.

The chain uses TRBV6-1 and TRBJ1-1; D may be TRBD1 (5 bases). V gave up 2 bases and J gave up 1 base, with 8 bases separating them. This CDR3 region has 14 residues. The germline CDR1 and CDR2 sequences are MNHNS and SASEGT. The CDR3 nucleotides read TGTGCCAGCAGTGAACAGGGCAGGAACACTGAAGCTTTCTTT. Translating gives CASSEQGRNTEAFF.

This clonotype was found a few times. The CDR3 nucleotides read TGTGCCAGCAGCGACCGGGACAGGGGAGGGTCCTATAATTCACCCCTCCACTTT. As protein: CASSDRDRGGSYNSPLHF. The chain has TRBV6-1 and TRBJ1-6; 10 positions agree with TRBD1. V lost 6 bases, J lost 1 base, and 9 bases stayed unmatched. The CDR3 runs to 18 residues. Germline lookup yields CDR1 MNHNS and CDR2 SASEGT.

The chain employs TRBV6-1 and TRBJ2-7, with a tentative D call TRBD1 (6 bases). The CDR3 spans 11 residues. The V and J ends lost 8 bases and 7 bases respectively, with 12 bases between them. Germline V gene lookup returns CDR1 MNHNS and CDR2 SASEGT. DNA for the CDR3: TGTGCCAGCCGACAGGTTTGGGAGCAGTACGTC. Amino acids: CASRQVWEQYV.

This clonotype was counted a few times. V usage is TRBV15 and J usage is TRBJ1-2; possibly TRBD1 for D (5 bases). CDR1 is LNHNV and CDR2 is YYDKDF in the germline V gene (reference sequence). Trimming pared 3 bases from V and 6 bases from J, leaving 20 bases between. The CDR3 covers 16 residues. In nucleotides, the CDR3 is TGTGCCACCAGCAGTCTATTGGGACTAACCAACAATGGCTACACCTTC. Translation: CATSSLLGLTNNGYTF.

The chain couples TRBV21-1 to TRBJ2-7; TRBD1, the table's D call, was not compared with the DNA. TRBV21-1 is annotated as a pseudogene. This CDR3 comprises 16 residues. The CDR3 here is CASITSGTGHSYEQYF. As DNA, the CDR3 is TGTGCCAGCATCACATCCGGGACAGGTCACTCCTACGAGCAGTACTTC.

V gene TRBV20-1 combines with J gene TRBJ2-3; the match to TRBD2 covers 11 bases. The CDR3 is 18 amino acids. Germline V lookup: CDR1 DFQATT, CDR2 SNEGSKA (reference sequence). Trimming cost V 4 bases and J 2 bases; bases outside gene matches: 14. The CDR3 sequence: CSANHLLSGGATTDTQYF. DNA for the CDR3: TGCAGTGCTAACCACCTTCTTAGCGGGGGGGCCACCACAGATACGCAGTATTTT.

This chain connects TRBV15 to TRBJ2-3; D gene unclear. Germline V lookup: CDR1 LNHNV, CDR2 YYDKDF (reference sequence). Trimming removed 1 base from V and 4 bases from J, with 9 bases in between. CDR3 length: 14 amino acids. CDR3: CATSRVGSPDTQYF. CDR3 coding DNA: TGTGCCACCAGCAGAGTGGGGTCGCCAGATACGCAGTATTTT. Based on the CDR3 plus reference TRBV15 and TRBJ2-3, the full variable domain is DAMVIQNPRYQVTQFGKPVTLSCSQTLNHNVMYWYQQKSSQAPKLLFHYYDKDFNNEADTPDNFQSRRPNTSFCFLDIRSPGLGDTAMYLCATSRVGSPDTQYFGPGTRLTVL.

V gene TRBV3-1 combines with J gene TRBJ1-1; D is unclear. V gave up 3 bases and J gave up 11 bases, with 13 bases separating them. Germline V gene sequence: CDR1 LGHDT, CDR2 YNNKEL (reference sequence). The CDR3 contains 12 residues. CDR3 nucleotide sequence: TGTGCCAGCAGCCAGATGGGCGGGGAGGCTTTCTTT. This sequence encodes CASSQMGGEAFF.

This clonotype was observed a handful of times. The CDR3 DNA follows: TGTGCCAGCAGCTTTAGGGAGACAGGGGCCCAGGGGGGCTACACCTTC. Encoded protein: CASSFRETGAQGGYTF. V usage is TRBV27 and J usage is TRBJ1-2; 8 bases fit TRBD1. CDR1 is MNHEY, CDR2 SMNVEV, per germline (reference sequence). J gave up 8 bases and V 6 bases, and 17 bases lay outside the gene matches. This CDR3 comprises 16 residues.

The CDR3 region is CASSHSGGEYNEQFF. In DNA, the CDR3 is TGCGCCAGCAGCCATAGCGGGGGTGAATACAATGAGCAGTTCTTC. J is TRBJ2-1 and V is TRBV5-1; 9 nucleotides align to TRBD2. CDR3 length: 15 residues. Germline CDR1 is SGHRS and CDR2 is YFSETQ. The V segment lost 4 bases and the J segment 4 bases; nucleotides outside the gene matches: 6.

The rearrangement uses TRBV20-1 and TRBJ2-7, with D unclear. The V end was cut by 6 bases, the J end by 1 base, with 13 bases between. CDR3 length: 13 residues. The V gene's germline CDR1 is DFQATT and CDR2 SNEGSKA (reference sequence). The CDR3, as DNA: TGCAGTGCCCACCGGGCCCCATCCTACGAGCAGTACGTC. As protein: CSAHRAPSYEQYV.

This clonotype was counted only a few times. V gene TRBV5-5 combines with J gene TRBJ2-7; 8 bases map to TRBD2. The CDR3 runs to 15 residues. V trimming: 0 bases; J trimming: 6 bases; junction bases outside the gene matches: 8. Germline V gene sequence: CDR1 SGHKS, CDR2 YYEKEE (reference sequence). The DNA of the CDR3 is TGTGCCAGCAGCTTGGATCCGGGAGGGATCGGCGAGCAGTACTTC. Protein product: CASSLDPGGIGEQYF.

J is TRBJ2-3 and V is TRBV12-3 or TRBV12-4, with 9 positions matching TRBD1. The CDR3 is 16 amino acids. J was trimmed by 5 bases and V by 7 bases; bases with no gene match: 13. In DNA form, the CDR3 reads TGTGCCAGCACCCTTACCGGGACAGGGAGTGTAGATACGCAGTATTTT. Protein: CASTLTGTGSVDTQYF.

This clonotype was seen a handful of times. This sequence joins TRBV20-1 and TRBJ1-4; no clear D gene. The CDR3 runs to 13 residues. Germline V lookup: CDR1 DFQATT, CDR2 SNEGSKA (reference sequence). V was cut by 3 bases and J by 2 bases, with 7 bases left in between. The CDR3 here is CSASEGTNEKLFF. CDR3 bases: TGCAGTGCTAGTGAGGGCACTAATGAAAAACTGTTTTTT.

The chain joins TRBV10-3 to TRBJ2-1; the match to TRBD1 covers 8 bases. In germline, CDR1 is ENHRY, CDR2 SYGVKD. CDR3 length equals 13 residues. The V and J ends lost 10 bases and 8 bases, in that order; junction bases with no gene match: 10. Here the CDR3 reads CATNHRQGYEQFF. CDR3 DNA sequence: TGTGCCACAAACCATCGACAGGGGTATGAGCAGTTCTTC.

The sample holds a few counts of this clonotype. The chain is built from TRBV6-1 and TRBJ2-2; TRBD1 matches at 9 bases. The germline CDR1 and CDR2 sequences are MNHNS and SASEGT. Germline trimming cut 3 bases from V and 5 bases from J; bases unmatched to any gene: 4. The CDR3 has 15 amino acids. The CDR3 DNA sequence: TGTGCCAGCAGTGACGGGACAGGGCGTACCGGGGAGCTGTTTTTT. This translates into CASSDGTGRTGELFF.

This clonotype has a handful of counts. This sequence joins TRBV7-9 and TRBJ2-2, with D perhaps being TRBD1 or TRBD2 (6 bases each). In germline, CDR1 is SEHNR, CDR2 FQNEAQ (reference sequence). The CDR3 totals 16 residues. V was pared by 4 bases and J by 4 bases, with 16 bases between. The CDR3 here is CASSYGGLRGTGELFF. CDR3 nucleotide sequence: TGTGCCAGCAGCTACGGGGGCTTAAGAGGCACCGGGGAGCTGTTTTTT.

In its sample, this clonotype was seen a few times. The chain recombines TRBV24-1 with TRBJ2-1; 9 positions agree with TRBD1. V was pared by 4 bases and J by 9 bases, with 6 bases of the junction left unmatched. Germline CDR1 and CDR2: KGHDR and SFDVKD. The CDR3 has 14 residues. The CDR3 spells CATSDFTGGSEQFF. In DNA form, the CDR3 reads TGTGCCACCAGTGACTTTACAGGGGGCAGTGAGCAGTTCTTC.

This clonotype was detected only a few times. DNA of the CDR3: TGCAGCGTCGGGACATACAACACAGATACGCAGTATTTT. Protein sequence: CSVGTYNTDTQYF. This chain joins TRBV29-1 and TRBJ2-3, with D possibly matching TRBD1 (6 bases). Germline V gene data show CDR1 as SQVTM and CDR2 as ANQGSEA. The CDR3 totals 13 residues. The V gene lost 6 bases and the J gene lost 2 bases, with 12 bases spanning the gap.

The CDR3 loop reads CASSKMGQSYEQYF. The CDR3 DNA follows: TGTGCCAGCAGCAAGATGGGACAATCCTACGAGCAGTACTTC. The chain joins TRBV28 to TRBJ2-7; possible D gene TRBD1, 6 bases. This CDR3 is built from 14 residues. Deletions cut 6 bases from V and 1 base from J, with 13 bases between. Germline values: CDR1 MDHEN, CDR2 SYDVKM.

This chain's CDR3 is CASRNGQGNNEKLFF. For the CDR3, the DNA is TGCGCCAGCAGGAACGGACAGGGGAATAATGAAAAACTGTTTTTT. V is TRBV5-1 and J is TRBJ1-4; TRBD1 agrees at 9 bases. The CDR3 spans 15 residues. Germline V gene data show CDR1 as SGHRS and CDR2 as YFSETQ. V dropped 5 bases and J dropped 4; count of bases not matched to a gene: 6.

The rearrangement links TRBV20-1 to TRBJ2-3, with 9 bases lining up with TRBD2. CDR3 length: 14 residues. Per germline, CDR1 DFQATT and CDR2 SNEGSKA (reference sequence). The ends lost 6 bases at V and 4 bases at J; junction bases unmatched: 8. CDR3 residues: CSAAGTSLSDTQYF. CDR3 nucleotides: TGCAGTGCCGCCGGGACTAGCCTGTCAGATACGCAGTATTTT.

The J gene is TRBJ2-2, the V gene TRBV12-3 or TRBV12-4; D call uncertain. CDR3 length equals 15 residues. The germline V and J ends were trimmed by 6 bases and 5 bases, with 16 bases remaining between them. This CDR3 is CASRPWQAGTGELFF. The CDR3 DNA reads TGTGCCAGCAGGCCCTGGCAGGCTGGGACCGGGGAGCTGTTTTTT.